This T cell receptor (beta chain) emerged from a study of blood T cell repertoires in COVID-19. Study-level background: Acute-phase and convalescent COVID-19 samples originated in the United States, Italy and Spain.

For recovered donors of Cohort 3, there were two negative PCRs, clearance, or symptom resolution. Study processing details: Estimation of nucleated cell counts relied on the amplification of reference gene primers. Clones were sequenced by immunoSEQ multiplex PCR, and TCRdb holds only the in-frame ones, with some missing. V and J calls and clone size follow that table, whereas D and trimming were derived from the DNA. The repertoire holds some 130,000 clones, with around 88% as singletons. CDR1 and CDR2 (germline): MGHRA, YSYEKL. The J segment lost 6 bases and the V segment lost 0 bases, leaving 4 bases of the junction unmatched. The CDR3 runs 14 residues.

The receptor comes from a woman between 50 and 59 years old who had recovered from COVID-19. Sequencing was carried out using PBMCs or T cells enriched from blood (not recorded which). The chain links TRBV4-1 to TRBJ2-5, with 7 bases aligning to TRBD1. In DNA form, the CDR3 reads TGCGCCAGCAGCCAAGAACAGGGGAGTCAGACCCAGTACTTC. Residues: CASSQEQGSQTQYF.